The next 11 T cell receptor beta chains were all read from a single sample in a study of CD8 T cells in Susac syndrome. RNA was extracted with the RNeasy kit, and a quantity of 0.5 to 1 ug was reverse transcribed using random hexamers. TCRdb itself ran the immunoSEQ multiplex PCR reads through MiXCR, one entry per CDR3 protein. This table has 100,000 to 150,000 distinct CDR3 sequences, around 94% appearing once. The sample taken for sequencing was CD4+ T cells from PBMCs. All receptors derive from a human donor in good health.

The chain couples TRBV20-1 to TRBJ2-5; no firm D call. Trimming shortened V by 3 bases and J by 0 bases, and 11 bases separated the two germline ends. CDR3 size: 14 residues. Germline V lookup: CDR1 DFQATT, CDR2 SNEGSKA (reference sequence). The CDR3 coding sequence is TGCAGTGCTAGGGTAGGCCTATACCAAGAGACCCAGTACTTC. Its translation: CSARVGLYQETQYF.

The chain couples TRBV14 to TRBJ2-3; D is uncertain. The germline V gene encodes CDR1 SGHDN and CDR2 FVKESK. V lost 1 base to trimming and J lost 6 bases, with 5 bases between them. The CDR3 totals 12 residues. The CDR3: CASSQGSDTQYF. CDR3 in DNA: TGTGCCAGCAGCCAAGGTTCGGATACGCAGTATTTT.

The CDR3 loop is CSVAKLAGVRETQYF. The CDR3 DNA is TGCAGCGTGGCGAAACTAGCGGGAGTTCGGGAGACCCAGTACTTC. J is TRBJ2-5 and V is TRBV29-1, with 11 nucleotides matching TRBD2. The CDR3 is 15 amino acids. The V and J ends lost 6 bases and 5 bases, in that order; junction bases with no gene match: 11. Germline values: CDR1 SQVTM, CDR2 ANQGSEA. Using reference TRBV29-1 and TRBJ2-5 for the parts outside the CDR3, the full variable domain is SAVISQKPSRDICQRGTSLTIQCQVDSQVTMMFWYRQQPGQSLTLIATANQGSEATYESGFVIDKFPISRPNLTFSTLTVSNMSPEDSSIYLCSVAKLAGVRETQYFGPGTRLLVL.

The chain couples TRBV30 to TRBJ1-2; D is unresolved. Germline-derived CDR1 and CDR2 are GTSNPN and SVGIG (reference sequence). The CDR3 contains 13 residues. V gave up 3 bases and J gave up 2 bases, with 10 bases separating them. The CDR3 reads CAWSVEANYGYTF. CDR3 coding DNA: TGTGCCTGGAGCGTCGAAGCCAACTATGGCTACACCTTC.

The V gene is TRBV5-1, the J gene TRBJ2-1; either TRBD1 or TRBD2 may supply D (5 bases each). Trimming removed 4 bases at V and 7 bases at J, with 24 bases between. Germline CDR1 SGHRS, CDR2 YFSETQ. The CDR3 has 17 residues. The CDR3, as DNA: TGCGCCAGCAGCCCCGGGGCATTGCCGACTCCCCCGAATGAGCAGTTCTTC. Encoded protein: CASSPGALPTPPNEQFF.

This clonotype has more than one count but fewer than ten. This chain uses TRBV7-9 with TRBJ2-5; a possible D gene is TRBD2 (6 bases). V shed 0 bases and J shed 5 bases, with 10 bases lying between them. The CDR3 length is 14 residues. The germline CDR1 and CDR2 sequences are SEHNR and FQNEAQ (reference sequence). The CDR3 nucleotides are TGTGCCAGCAGCTTAGCCGGGAGACGGGAGACCCAGTACTTC. This encodes CASSLAGRRETQYF.

The chain has TRBV29-1 and TRBJ1-2; 10 nucleotides agree with TRBD1. V shed 6 bases and J 5 bases; nucleotides not matched to a gene: 6. The CDR3 extends over 13 amino acids. The germline CDR1 and CDR2 sequences are SQVTM and ANQGSEA. The DNA of the CDR3 is TGCAGCGTCCTAGGACAGGGGGAGTATGGCTACACCTTC. It specifies CSVLGQGEYGYTF.

J is TRBJ1-1 and V is TRBV6-1; D perhaps matches TRBD1 (5 bases). Germline V gene data show CDR1 as MNHNS and CDR2 as SASEGT. V gave up 7 bases and J gave up 6 bases, with 9 bases separating them. CDR3 length: 11 amino acids. The CDR3 DNA follows: TGTGCCAGCACTATGGGGGCTGAAGCTTTCTTT. Translated, it gives CASTMGAEAFF.

The chain uses TRBV4-1 and TRBJ1-1; 8 bases map to TRBD1. The V gene end was trimmed by 4 bases and the J gene end by 1 base; junction bases not matched to a gene: 5. The germline gives CDR1 MGHRA, CDR2 YSYEKL. CDR3 length: 15 amino acids. The chain's CDR3 is CASSRPDRENTEAFF. DNA of the CDR3: TGCGCCAGCAGCCGCCCGGACAGGGAGAACACTGAAGCTTTCTTT.

This rearrangement joins TRBV30 to TRBJ2-7; D is ambiguous. The CDR3 contains 14 residues. Trimming left V 0 bases short and J 8 bases short, with 17 bases between. Germline V gene lookup returns CDR1 GTSNPN and CDR2 SVGIG (reference sequence). The DNA for the CDR3 is TGTGCCTGGAGTGTACTGAACCGGCCAGGAAAGCAGTACTTC. Translation gives CAWSVLNRPGKQYF.

V is TRBV27 and J is TRBJ1-2; tentative D call: TRBD1 (6 bases). The CDR3 is made up of 15 amino acids. V lost 5 bases and J lost 0, with 13 bases in between. CDR1 and CDR2 from the germline V gene are MNHEY and SMNVEV (reference sequence). CDR3 DNA: TGTGCCAGCAGTCACGGACAGATAGCTAACTATGGCTACACCTTC. Translating gives CASSHGQIANYGYTF.